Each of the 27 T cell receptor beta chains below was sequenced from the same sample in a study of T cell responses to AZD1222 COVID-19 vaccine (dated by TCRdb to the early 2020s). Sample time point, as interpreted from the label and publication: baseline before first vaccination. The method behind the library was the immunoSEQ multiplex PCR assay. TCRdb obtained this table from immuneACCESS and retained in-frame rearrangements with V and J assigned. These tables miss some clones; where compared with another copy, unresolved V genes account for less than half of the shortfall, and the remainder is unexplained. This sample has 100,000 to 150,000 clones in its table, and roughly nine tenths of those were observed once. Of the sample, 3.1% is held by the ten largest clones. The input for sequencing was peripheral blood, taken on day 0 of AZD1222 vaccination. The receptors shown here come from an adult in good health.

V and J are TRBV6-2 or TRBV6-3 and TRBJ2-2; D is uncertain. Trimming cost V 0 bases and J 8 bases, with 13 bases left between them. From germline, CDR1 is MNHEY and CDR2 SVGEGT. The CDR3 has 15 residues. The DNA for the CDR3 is TGTGCCAGCAGTTACTCAAGAGGCTTAAGGGGGGAGCTGTTTTTT. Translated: CASSYSRGLRGELFF.

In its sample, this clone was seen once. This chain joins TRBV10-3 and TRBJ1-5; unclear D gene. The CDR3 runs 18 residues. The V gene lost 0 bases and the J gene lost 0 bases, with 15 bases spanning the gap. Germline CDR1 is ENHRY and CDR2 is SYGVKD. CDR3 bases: TGTGCCATCAGTGAGTCGATTCAGAGCAGACTTAGCAATCAGCCCCAGCATTTT. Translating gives CAISESIQSRLSNQPQHF.

Written as DNA, the CDR3 is TGCGCCAGCAGCTTGGCTGGGGATATGAACACTGAAGCTTTCTTT. Translated: CASSLAGDMNTEAFF. The chain joins TRBV5-1 to TRBJ1-1; no reliable D call. This CDR3 is built from 15 residues. The germline CDR1 and CDR2 sequences are SGHRS and YFSETQ. V was cut by 0 bases and J by 0 bases, with 9 bases left in between.

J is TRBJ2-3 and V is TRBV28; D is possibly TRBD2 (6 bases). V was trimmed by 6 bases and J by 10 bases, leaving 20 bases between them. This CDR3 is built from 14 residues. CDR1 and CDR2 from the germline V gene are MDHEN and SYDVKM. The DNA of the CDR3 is TGTGCCAGCAGCGGCAGTCAGGTGGTAGCGGCGCAGTATTTT. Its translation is CASSGSQVVAAQYF.

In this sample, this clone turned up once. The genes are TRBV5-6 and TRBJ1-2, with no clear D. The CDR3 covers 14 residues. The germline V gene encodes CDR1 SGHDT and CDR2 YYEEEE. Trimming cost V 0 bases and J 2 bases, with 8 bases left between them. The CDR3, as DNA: TGTGCCAGCAGCTTGGCGACGGGAAACTATGGCTACACCTTC. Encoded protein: CASSLATGNYGYTF.

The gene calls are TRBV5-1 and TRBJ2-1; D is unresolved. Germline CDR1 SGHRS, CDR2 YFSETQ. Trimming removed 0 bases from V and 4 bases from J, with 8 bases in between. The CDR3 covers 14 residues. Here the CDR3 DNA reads TGCGCCAGCAGCTTGGTCGGACCGTACAATGAGCAGTTCTTC. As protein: CASSLVGPYNEQFF.

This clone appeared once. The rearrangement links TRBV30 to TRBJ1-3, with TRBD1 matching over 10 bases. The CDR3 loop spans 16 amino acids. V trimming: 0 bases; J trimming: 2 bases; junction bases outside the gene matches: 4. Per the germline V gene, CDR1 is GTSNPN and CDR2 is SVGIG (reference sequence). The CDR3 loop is CAWSVRQGAAGNTIYF. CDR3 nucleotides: TGTGCCTGGAGTGTACGACAGGGGGCTGCTGGAAACACCATATATTTT.

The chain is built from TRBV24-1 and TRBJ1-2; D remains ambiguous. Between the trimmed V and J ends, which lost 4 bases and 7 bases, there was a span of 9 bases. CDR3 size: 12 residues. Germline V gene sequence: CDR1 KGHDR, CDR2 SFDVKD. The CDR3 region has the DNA TGTGCCACCAGTGACCGTAACGGTGGCTACACCTTC. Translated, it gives CATSDRNGGYTF.

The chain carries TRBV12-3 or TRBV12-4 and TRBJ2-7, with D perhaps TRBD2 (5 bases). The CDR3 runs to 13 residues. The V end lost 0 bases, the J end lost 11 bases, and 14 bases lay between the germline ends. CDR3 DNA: TGTGCCAGCAGTTTAGCCTCGAGGGCCCGGGAGTACTTC. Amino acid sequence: CASSLASRAREYF.

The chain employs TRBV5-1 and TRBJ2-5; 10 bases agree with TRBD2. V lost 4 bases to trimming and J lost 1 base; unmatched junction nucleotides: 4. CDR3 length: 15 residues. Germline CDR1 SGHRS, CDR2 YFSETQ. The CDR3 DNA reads TGCGCCAGCAGCCCATGGACTAGCGGCCAAGAGACCCAGTACTTC. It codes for CASSPWTSGQETQYF.

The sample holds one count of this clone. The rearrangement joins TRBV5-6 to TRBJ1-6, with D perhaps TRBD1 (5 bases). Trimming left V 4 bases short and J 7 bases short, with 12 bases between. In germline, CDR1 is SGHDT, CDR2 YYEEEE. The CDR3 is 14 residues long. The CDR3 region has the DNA TGTGCCAGCAGCCAGGGACGGAGAAATTCACCCCTCCACTTT. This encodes CASSQGRRNSPLHF.

CDR3 region: CASSSHSGAGQETQYF. Here the CDR3 DNA reads TGTGCCAGCAGTTCCCACAGCGGGGCGGGACAAGAGACCCAGTACTTC. The chain has TRBV28 and TRBJ2-5; 7 bases match TRBD2. From germline, CDR1 is MDHEN and CDR2 SYDVKM. Trimming at V came to 4 bases and at J to 2 bases, leaving 10 bases not matched to a gene. The CDR3 covers 16 residues.

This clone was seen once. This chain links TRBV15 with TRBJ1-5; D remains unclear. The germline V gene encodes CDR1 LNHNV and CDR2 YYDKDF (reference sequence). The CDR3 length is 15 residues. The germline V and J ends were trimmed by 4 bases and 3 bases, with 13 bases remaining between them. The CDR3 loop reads CATSMDRAANQPQHF. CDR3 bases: TGTGCCACCAGCATGGATCGCGCAGCCAATCAGCCCCAGCATTTT.

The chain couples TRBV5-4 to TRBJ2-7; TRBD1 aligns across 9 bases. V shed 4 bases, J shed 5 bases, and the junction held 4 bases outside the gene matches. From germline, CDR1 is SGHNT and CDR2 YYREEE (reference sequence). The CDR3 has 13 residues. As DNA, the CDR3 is TGTGCCAGCAGCCCCGGGACAGGGAACGAGCAGTACTTC. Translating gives CASSPGTGNEQYF.

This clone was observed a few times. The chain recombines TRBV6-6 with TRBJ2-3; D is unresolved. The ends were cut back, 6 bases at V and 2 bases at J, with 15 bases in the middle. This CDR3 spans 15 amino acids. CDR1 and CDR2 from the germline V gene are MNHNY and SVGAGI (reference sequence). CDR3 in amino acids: CASSRQVPNTDTQYF. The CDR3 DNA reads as TGTGCCAGCAGCCGACAAGTCCCGAACACAGATACGCAGTATTTT.

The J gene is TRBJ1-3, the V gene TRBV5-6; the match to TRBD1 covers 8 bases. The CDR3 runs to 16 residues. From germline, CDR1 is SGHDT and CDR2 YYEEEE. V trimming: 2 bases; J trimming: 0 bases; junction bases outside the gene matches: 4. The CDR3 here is CASSLPGTGSGNTIYF. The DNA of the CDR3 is TGTGCCAGCAGCTTACCCGGGACAGGCTCTGGAAACACCATATATTTT.

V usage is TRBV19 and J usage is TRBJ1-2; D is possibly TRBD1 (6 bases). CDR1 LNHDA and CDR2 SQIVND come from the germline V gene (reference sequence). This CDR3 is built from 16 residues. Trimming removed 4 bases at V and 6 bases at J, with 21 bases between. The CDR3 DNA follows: TGTGCCAGTAGTACCACACAGGGTCCGGTTTCTCATGGCTACACCTTC. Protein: CASSTTQGPVSHGYTF. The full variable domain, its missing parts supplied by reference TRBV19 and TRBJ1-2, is DGGITQSPKYLFRKEGQNVTLSCEQNLNHDAMYWYRQDPGQGLRLIYYSQIVNDFQKGDIAEGYSVSREKKESFPLTVTSAQKNPTAFYLCASSTTQGPVSHGYTFGSGTRLTVV.

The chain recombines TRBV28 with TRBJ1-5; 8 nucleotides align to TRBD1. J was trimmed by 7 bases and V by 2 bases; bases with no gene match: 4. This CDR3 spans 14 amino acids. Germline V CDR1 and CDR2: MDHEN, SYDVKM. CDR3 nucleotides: TGTGCCAGCAGTTTACCAGGGGGCGGGCAGCCCCAGCATTTT. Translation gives CASSLPGGGQPQHF.

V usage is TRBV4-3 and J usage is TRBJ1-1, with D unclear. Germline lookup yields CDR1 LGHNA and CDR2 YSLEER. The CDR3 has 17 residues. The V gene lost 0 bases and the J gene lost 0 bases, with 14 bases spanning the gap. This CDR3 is CASSQDGEVTMNTEAFF. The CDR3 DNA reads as TGCGCCAGCAGCCAAGATGGGGAGGTAACAATGAACACTGAAGCTTTCTTT.

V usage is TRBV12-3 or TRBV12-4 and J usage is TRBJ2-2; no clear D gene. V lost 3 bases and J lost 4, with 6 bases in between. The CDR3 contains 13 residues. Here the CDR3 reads CASSFPGTGELFF. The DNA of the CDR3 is TGTGCCAGCAGTTTCCCTGGCACCGGGGAGCTGTTTTTT.

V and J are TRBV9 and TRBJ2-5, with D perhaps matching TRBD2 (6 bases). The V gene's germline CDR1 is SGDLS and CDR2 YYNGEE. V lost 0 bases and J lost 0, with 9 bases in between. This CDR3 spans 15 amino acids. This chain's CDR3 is CASSVGAGYQETQYF. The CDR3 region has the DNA TGTGCCAGCAGCGTAGGGGCGGGGTACCAAGAGACCCAGTACTTC.

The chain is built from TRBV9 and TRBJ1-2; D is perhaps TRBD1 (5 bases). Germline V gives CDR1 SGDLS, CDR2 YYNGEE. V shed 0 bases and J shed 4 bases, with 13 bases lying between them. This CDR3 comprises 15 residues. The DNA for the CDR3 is TGTGCCAGCAGCGTAGGAGGGCGACAGAGCTATGGCTACACCTTC. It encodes CASSVGGRQSYGYTF.

The CDR3 DNA sequence: TGCGCCAGCAGCCAAGATCGAGGCTACAATTCACCCCTCCACTTT. Translating it yields CASSQDRGYNSPLHF. The rearrangement joins TRBV4-3 to TRBJ1-6; no clear D. Trimming took off 0 bases at V and 7 bases at J, with 10 bases between the two ends. This CDR3 is built from 15 residues. From germline, CDR1 is LGHNA and CDR2 YSLEER.

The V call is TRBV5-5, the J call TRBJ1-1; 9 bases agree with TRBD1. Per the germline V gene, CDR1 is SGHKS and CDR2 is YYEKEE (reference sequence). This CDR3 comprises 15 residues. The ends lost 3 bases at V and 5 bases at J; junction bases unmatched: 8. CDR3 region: CASSSPGTGITEAFF. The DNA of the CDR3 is TGTGCCAGCAGCTCTCCGGGGACAGGGATTACTGAAGCTTTCTTT.

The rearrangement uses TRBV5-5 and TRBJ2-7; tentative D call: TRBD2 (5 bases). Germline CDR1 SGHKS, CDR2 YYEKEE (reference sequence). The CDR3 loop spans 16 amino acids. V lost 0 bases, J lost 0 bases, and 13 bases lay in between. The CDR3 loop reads CASSLDRRASSYEQYF. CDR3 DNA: TGTGCCAGCAGCTTGGACCGGCGGGCGAGCTCCTACGAGCAGTACTTC.

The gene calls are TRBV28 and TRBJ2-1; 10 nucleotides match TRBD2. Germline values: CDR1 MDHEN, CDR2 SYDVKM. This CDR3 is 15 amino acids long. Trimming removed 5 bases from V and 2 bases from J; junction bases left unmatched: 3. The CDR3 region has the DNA TGTGCCAGCAGTCTGACTAGCGGGCCCTACAATGAGCAGTTCTTC. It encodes CASSLTSGPYNEQFF.

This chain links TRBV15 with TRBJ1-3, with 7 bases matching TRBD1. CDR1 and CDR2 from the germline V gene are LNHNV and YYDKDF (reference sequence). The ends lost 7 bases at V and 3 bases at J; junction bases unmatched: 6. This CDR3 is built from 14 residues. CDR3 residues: CATTRTGDGNTIYF. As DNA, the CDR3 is TGTGCCACCACCAGGACAGGCGATGGAAACACCATATATTTT.